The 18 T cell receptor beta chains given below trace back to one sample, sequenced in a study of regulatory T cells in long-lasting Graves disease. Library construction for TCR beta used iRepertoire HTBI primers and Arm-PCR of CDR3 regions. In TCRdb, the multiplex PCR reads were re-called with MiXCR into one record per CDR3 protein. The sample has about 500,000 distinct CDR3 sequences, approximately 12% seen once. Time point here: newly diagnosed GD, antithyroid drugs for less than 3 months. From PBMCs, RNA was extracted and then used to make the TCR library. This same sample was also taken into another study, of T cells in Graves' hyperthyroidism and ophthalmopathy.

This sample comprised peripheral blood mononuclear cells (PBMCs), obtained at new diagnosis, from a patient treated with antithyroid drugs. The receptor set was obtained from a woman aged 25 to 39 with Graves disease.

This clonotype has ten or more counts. The CDR3: CASSLGLAGESDTQYF. CDR3 coding DNA: TGTGCCAGCAGCTTAGGACTAGCGGGAGAATCAGATACGCAGTATTTT. The chain employs TRBV7-3 and TRBJ2-3, with TRBD2 identical over 13 bases. CDR3 length: 16 amino acids. Looked up from germline, CDR1 is SGHTA and CDR2 is FQGTGA. J lost 4 bases, V lost 2 bases, and 3 bases had no gene match.

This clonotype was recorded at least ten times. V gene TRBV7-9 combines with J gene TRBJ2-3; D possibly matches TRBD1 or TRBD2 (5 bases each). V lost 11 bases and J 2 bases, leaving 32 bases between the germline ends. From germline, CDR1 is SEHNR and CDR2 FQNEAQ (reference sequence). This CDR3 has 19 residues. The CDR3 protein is CAEGSIGVSRPDNTDTQYF. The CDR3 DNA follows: TGTGCCGAGGGGTCGATCGGGGTGTCGCGGCCCGACAACACAGATACGCAGTATTTT.

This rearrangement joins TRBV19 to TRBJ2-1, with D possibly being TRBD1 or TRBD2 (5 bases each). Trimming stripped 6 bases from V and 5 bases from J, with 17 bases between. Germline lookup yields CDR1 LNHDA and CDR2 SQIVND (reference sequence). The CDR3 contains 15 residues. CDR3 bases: TGTGCCAGTAGCGACACTTTGTGGGGGAACAATGAGCAGTTCTTC. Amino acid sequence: CASSDTLWGNNEQFF.

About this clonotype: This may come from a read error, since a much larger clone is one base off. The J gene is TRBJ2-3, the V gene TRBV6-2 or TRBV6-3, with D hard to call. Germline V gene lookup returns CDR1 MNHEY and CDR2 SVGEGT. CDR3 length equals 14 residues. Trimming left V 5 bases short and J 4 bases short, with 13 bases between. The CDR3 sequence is CASSPKWAADTQYF. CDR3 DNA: TGTGCCAGCAGTCCGAAGTGGGCGGCAGATACGCAGTATTTT.

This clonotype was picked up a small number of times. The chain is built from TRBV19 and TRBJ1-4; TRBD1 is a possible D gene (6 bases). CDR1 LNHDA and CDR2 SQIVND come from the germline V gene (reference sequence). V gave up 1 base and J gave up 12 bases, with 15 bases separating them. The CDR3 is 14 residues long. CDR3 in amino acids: CASSIGSGVVELFF. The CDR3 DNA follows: TGTGCCAGTAGTATAGGCTCAGGGGTGGTGGAACTGTTTTTT.

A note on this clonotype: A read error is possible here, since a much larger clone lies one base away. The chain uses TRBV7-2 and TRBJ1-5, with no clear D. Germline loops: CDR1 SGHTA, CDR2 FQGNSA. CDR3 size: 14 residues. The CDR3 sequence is CANSLDLGNQPQHF. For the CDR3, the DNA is TGTGCCAACAGCTTAGACTTAGGCAATCAGCCCCAGCATTTT.

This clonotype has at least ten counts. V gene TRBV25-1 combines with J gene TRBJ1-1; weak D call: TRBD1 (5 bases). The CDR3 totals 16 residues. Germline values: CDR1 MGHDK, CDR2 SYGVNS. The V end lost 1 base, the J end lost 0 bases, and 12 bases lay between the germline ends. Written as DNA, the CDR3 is TGTGCCAGCAGTGAATCTGGGGGACGACTGAACACTGAAGCTTTCTTT. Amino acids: CASSESGGRLNTEAFF.

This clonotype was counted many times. The CDR3 region is CASSLLLQGGGYTF. The DNA for the CDR3 is TGTGCCAGCAGTTTACTTCTGCAGGGCGGTGGCTACACCTTC. V gene TRBV12-3 or TRBV12-4 combines with J gene TRBJ1-2; D is possibly TRBD1 (5 bases). Trimming cost V 2 bases and J 7 bases, with 14 bases left between them. This CDR3 contains 14 residues.

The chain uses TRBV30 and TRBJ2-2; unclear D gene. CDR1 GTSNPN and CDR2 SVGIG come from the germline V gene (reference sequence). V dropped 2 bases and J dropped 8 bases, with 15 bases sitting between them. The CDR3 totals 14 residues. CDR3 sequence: CAWSQGIGEGELFF. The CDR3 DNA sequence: TGTGCCTGGAGTCAAGGGATCGGCGAGGGGGAGCTGTTTTTT.

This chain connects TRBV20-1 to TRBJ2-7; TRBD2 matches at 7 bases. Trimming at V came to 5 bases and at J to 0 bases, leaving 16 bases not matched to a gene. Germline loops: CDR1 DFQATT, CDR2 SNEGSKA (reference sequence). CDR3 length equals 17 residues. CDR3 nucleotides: TGCAGTGCTCCCGCCCCGCTAGCGGCCATCCCCTCCTACGAGCAGTACTTC. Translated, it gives CSAPAPLAAIPSYEQYF.

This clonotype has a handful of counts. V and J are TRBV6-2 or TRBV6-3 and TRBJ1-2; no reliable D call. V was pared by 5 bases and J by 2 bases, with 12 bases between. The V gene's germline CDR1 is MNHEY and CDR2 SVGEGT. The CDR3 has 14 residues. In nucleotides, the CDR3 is TGTGCCAGCAGTGAAGCGTTACAGAACTATGGCTACACCTTC. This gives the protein CASSEALQNYGYTF.

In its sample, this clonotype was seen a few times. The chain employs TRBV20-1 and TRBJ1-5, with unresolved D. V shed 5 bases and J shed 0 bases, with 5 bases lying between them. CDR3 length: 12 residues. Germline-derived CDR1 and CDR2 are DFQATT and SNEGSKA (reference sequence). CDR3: CSARYSNQPQHF. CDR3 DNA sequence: TGCAGTGCTCGGTATAGCAATCAGCCCCAGCATTTT.

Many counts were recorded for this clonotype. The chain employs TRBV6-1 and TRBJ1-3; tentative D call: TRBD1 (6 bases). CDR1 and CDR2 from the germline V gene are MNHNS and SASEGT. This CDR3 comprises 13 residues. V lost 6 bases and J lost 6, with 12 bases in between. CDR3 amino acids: CASRTTGKNTIYF. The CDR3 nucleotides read TGTGCCAGCAGGACTACAGGGAAAAACACCATATATTTT.

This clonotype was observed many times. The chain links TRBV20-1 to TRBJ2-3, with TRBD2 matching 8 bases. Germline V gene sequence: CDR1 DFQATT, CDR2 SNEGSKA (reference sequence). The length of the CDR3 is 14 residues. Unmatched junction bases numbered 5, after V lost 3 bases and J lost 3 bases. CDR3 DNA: TGCAGTGCTAGCGTCGCGGGAGGAACAGATACGCAGTATTTT. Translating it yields CSASVAGGTDTQYF.

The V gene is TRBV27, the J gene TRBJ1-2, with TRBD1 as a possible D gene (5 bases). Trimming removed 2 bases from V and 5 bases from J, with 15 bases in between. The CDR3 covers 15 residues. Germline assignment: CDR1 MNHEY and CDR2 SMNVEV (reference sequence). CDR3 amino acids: CASSLTGTAIYGYTF. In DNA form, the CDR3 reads TGTGCCAGCAGTTTAACCGGGACGGCGATTTATGGCTACACCTTC.

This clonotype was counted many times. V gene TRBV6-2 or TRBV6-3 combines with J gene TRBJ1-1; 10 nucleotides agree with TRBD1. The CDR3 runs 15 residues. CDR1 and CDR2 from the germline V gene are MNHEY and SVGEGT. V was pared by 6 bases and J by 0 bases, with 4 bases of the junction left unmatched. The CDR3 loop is CASSDRGRLNTEAFF. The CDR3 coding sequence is TGTGCCAGCAGCGACAGGGGGCGTCTGAACACTGAAGCTTTCTTT.

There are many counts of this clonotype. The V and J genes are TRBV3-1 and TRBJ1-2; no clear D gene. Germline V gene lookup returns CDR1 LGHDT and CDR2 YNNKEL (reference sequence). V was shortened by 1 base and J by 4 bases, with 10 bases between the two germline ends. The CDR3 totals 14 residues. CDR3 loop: CASSQVFDGYGYTF. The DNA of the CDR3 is TGTGCCAGCAGCCAAGTCTTTGACGGCTATGGCTACACCTTC.

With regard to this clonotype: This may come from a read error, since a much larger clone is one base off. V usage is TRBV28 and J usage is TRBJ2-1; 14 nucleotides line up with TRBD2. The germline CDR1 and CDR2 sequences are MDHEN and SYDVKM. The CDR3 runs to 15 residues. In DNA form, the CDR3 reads TGTGCCGGCAGGCCCGGGACTAGCGGGAGAACTGAGCAGTTCTTC. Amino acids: CAGRPGTSGRTEQFF.